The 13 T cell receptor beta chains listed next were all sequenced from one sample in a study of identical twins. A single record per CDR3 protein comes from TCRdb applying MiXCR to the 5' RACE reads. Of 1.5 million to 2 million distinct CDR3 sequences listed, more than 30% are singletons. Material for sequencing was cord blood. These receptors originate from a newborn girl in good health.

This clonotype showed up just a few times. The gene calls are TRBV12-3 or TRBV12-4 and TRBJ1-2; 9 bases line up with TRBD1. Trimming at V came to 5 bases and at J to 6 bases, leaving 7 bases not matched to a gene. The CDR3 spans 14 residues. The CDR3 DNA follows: TGTGCCAGCAGTCCACAGGGGGCGCTCAATGGCTACACCTTC. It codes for CASSPQGALNGYTF.

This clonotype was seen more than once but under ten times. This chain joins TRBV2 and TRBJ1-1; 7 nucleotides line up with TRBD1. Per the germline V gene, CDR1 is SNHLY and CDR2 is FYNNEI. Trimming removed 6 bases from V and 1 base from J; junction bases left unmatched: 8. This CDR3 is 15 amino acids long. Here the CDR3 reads CASSRWGQQNTEAFF. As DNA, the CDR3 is TGTGCCAGCAGCAGGTGGGGACAGCAGAACACTGAAGCTTTCTTT.

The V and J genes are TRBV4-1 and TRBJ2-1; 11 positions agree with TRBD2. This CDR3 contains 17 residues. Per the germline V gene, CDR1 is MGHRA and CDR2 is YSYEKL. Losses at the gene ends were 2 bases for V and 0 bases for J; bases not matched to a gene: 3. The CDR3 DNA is TGCGCCAGCAGCCAACTGACTAGCGGGGCCTCCTACAATGAGCAGTTCTTC. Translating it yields CASSQLTSGASYNEQFF.

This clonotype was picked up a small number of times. This chain's CDR3 is CASTYPGLAGSSTDTQYF. In DNA form, the CDR3 reads TGCGCCAGCACCTACCCGGGACTAGCGGGGTCTAGCACAGATACGCAGTATTTT. V and J are TRBV5-1 and TRBJ2-3; TRBD2 matches 13 bases. This CDR3 contains 18 residues. V shed 6 bases and J 0 bases; nucleotides not matched to a gene: 10. From germline, CDR1 is SGHRS and CDR2 YFSETQ.

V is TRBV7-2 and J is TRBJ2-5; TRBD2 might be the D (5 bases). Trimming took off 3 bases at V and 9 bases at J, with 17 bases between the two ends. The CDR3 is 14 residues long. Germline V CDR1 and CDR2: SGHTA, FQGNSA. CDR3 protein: CASSFRASQIAQYF. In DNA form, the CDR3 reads TGTGCCAGCAGCTTTAGAGCTAGCCAAATCGCCCAGTACTTC.

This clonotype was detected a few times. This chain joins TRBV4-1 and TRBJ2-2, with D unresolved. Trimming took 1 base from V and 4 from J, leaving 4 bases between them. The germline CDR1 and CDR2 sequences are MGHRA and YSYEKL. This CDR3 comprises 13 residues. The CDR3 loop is CASSQVATGELFF. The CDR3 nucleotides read TGCGCCAGCAGCCAAGTGGCCACCGGGGAGCTGTTTTTT.

The CDR3 sequence: CASSSRASGNYEQYF. In DNA form, the CDR3 reads TGTGCCAGCAGTTCTAGGGCTAGCGGGAACTACGAGCAGTACTTC. The chain links TRBV12-3 or TRBV12-4 to TRBJ2-7; 9 bases match TRBD2. V lost 4 bases, J lost 3 bases, and 7 bases stayed unmatched. CDR3 length: 15 residues.

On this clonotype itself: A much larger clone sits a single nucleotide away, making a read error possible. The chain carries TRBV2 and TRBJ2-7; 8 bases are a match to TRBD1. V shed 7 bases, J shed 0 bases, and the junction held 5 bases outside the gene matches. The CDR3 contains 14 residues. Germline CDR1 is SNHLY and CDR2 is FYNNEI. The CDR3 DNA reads TGTGCCAGCATTTGGGACAGGAGCTCCTACGAGCAGTACTTC. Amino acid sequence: CASIWDRSSYEQYF.

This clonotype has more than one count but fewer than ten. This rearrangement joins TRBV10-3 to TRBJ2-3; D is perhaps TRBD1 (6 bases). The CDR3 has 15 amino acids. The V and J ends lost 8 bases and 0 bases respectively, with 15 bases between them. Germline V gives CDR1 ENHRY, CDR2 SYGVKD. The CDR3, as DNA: TGTGCCATCCAACCGGGACACAAGAGCACAGATACGCAGTATTTT. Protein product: CAIQPGHKSTDTQYF.

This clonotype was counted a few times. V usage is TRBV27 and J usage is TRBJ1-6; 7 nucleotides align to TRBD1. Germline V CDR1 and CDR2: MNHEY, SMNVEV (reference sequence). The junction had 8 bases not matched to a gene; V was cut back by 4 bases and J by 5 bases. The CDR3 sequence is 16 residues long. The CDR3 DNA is TGTGCCAGCAGTTACAGGGGATGGGCCCATAATTCACCCCTCCACTTT. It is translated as CASSYRGWAHNSPLHF.

CDR3 region: CSVLQGRGPYEQYF. The CDR3 DNA reads TGCAGCGTTTTACAGGGTAGGGGCCCTTACGAGCAGTACTTC. The chain carries TRBV29-1 and TRBJ2-7; a possible D gene is TRBD1 (6 bases). The CDR3 length is 14 residues. Germline CDR1 is SQVTM and CDR2 is ANQGSEA. Trimming shortened V by 5 bases and J by 4 bases, and 18 bases separated the two germline ends.

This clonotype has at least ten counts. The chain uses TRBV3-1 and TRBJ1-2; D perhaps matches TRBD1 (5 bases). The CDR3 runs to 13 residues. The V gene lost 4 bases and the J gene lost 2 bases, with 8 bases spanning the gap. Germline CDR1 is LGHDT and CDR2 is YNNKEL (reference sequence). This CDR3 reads CASSPDKNYGYTF. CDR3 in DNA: TGTGCCAGCAGCCCGGACAAAAACTATGGCTACACCTTC.

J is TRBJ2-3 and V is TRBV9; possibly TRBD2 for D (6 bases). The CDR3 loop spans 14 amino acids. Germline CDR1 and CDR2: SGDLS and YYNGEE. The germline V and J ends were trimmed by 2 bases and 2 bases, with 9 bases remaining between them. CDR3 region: CASSVGLNTDTQYF. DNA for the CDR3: TGTGCCAGCAGCGTGGGACTCAACACAGATACGCAGTATTTT. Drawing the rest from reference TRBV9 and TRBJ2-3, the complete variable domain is DSGVTQTPKHLITATGQRVTLRCSPRSGDLSVYWYQQSLDQGLQFLIQYYNGEERAKGNILERFSAQQFPDLHSELNLSSLELGDSALYFCASSVGLNTDTQYFGPGTRLTVL.